Below, 14 T cell receptor beta chains from the same sample are listed, as sequenced in a study of T cell repertoires in cytomegalovirus infection. Using its own MiXCR run on the reads, TCRdb lists one record per CDR3 protein. The data contain 310,000 or so distinct CDR3 sequences, about 9.1% of them singletons. Sequenced sample: PBMCs. Receptors originate from a human donor in good health (CMV status not recorded). Some clones in this sample may be carry-over from other donors' samples.

This clonotype was recorded many times. The gene calls are TRBV29-1 and TRBJ1-2; 7 positions match TRBD1. The CDR3 has 13 amino acids. Germline V gives CDR1 SQVTM, CDR2 ANQGSEA. V was pared by 7 bases and J by 3 bases, with 8 bases of the junction left unmatched. CDR3 coding DNA: TGCAGCGCCATTACAGGGGAGGACTATGGCTACACCTTC. It is translated as CSAITGEDYGYTF.

This clonotype was detected ten times or more. The CDR3 sequence: CASSWDRSTGELFF. The CDR3 DNA reads TGTGCCAGCAGCTGGGACAGAAGCACCGGGGAGCTGTTTTTT. The chain joins TRBV6-1 to TRBJ2-2, with TRBD1 matching 7 bases. Germline assignment: CDR1 MNHNS and CDR2 SASEGT. The V gene end was trimmed by 6 bases and the J gene end by 4 bases; junction bases not matched to a gene: 5. This CDR3 contains 14 residues.

This clonotype was detected many times. The J gene is TRBJ2-3, the V gene TRBV7-9; TRBD2 agrees at 10 bases. V shed 5 bases, J shed 2 bases, and the junction held 7 bases outside the gene matches. This CDR3 is 16 amino acids long. Germline V gives CDR1 SEHNR, CDR2 FQNEAQ (reference sequence). CDR3 nucleotides: TGTGCCAGCAGCCCCGGGACTAGCGACTACACAGATACGCAGTATTTT. Protein: CASSPGTSDYTDTQYF. Full variable domain (rest looked up from reference TRBV7-9 and TRBJ2-3): DTGVSQNPRHKITKRGQNVTFRCDPISEHNRLYWYRQTLGQGPEFLTYFQNEAQLEKSRLLSDRFSAERPKGSFSTLEIQRTEQGDSAMYLCASSPGTSDYTDTQYFGPGTRLTVL.

The genes are TRBV20-1 and TRBJ2-1; D not certain. V was pared by 6 bases and J by 3 bases, with 12 bases between. The CDR3 is 13 amino acids. Germline CDR1 is DFQATT and CDR2 is SNEGSKA (reference sequence). This CDR3 reads CSALRSSYNEQFF. The CDR3 nucleotides read TGCAGTGCCCTCAGGTCCAGCTACAATGAGCAGTTCTTC.

This clonotype has at least ten counts. The chain recombines TRBV7-9 with TRBJ2-3, with D possibly matching TRBD2 (5 bases). Germline loops: CDR1 SEHNR, CDR2 FQNEAQ (reference sequence). CDR3 length equals 14 residues. V shed 6 bases and J shed 3 bases, with 13 bases lying between them. The CDR3 nucleotides read TGTGCCAGCAGACCGACTACCTGGACAGATACGCAGTATTTT. It yields the protein CASRPTTWTDTQYF.

In regard to this clonotype: A much larger clone lies a single base off, so this may be a read error. The gene calls are TRBV20-1 and TRBJ2-7, with TRBD1 matching 8 bases. Germline-derived CDR1 and CDR2 are DFQATT and SNEGSKA (reference sequence). This CDR3 is 13 amino acids long. The CDR3 protein is CSAPGQGLYERYF. CDR3 nucleotides: TGCAGTGCGCCCGGACAGGGACTCTACGAGCGGTACTTC.

This clonotype was seen ten or more times. A read error may produce the germline difference seen at one junction end. V is TRBV4-3 and J is TRBJ2-1; either TRBD1 or TRBD2 may fit D (5 bases each). Looked up from germline, CDR1 is LGHNA and CDR2 is YSLEER. The CDR3 is 14 residues long. In DNA form, the CDR3 reads TGCGCCAGCAGCCAAGATATCTCGCGCGTAGGGACGATCTTC. Its translation is CASSQDISRVGTIF.

This chain links TRBV29-1 with TRBJ2-5, with 8 bases aligning to TRBD1. The CDR3 loop spans 14 amino acids. V lost 6 bases to trimming and J lost 3 bases; unmatched junction nucleotides: 9. Germline V gene sequence: CDR1 SQVTM, CDR2 ANQGSEA. In DNA, the CDR3 is TGCAGCGTACGGGACAGGCGTGAGAAAGAGACCCAGTACTTC. Translation: CSVRDRREKETQYF.

There are a few counts of this clonotype. This chain joins TRBV6-5 and TRBJ2-5, with D tentatively TRBD2 (5 bases). Deletions cut 2 bases from V and 5 bases from J, with 18 bases between. Germline V CDR1 and CDR2: MNHEY, SVGAGI. The CDR3 is made up of 16 amino acids. As DNA, the CDR3 is TGTGCCAGCAGTTACAGAGGGAACCCGTTGGTGGAGACCCAGTACTTC. Translating it yields CASSYRGNPLVETQYF.

This clonotype was counted only a few times. The chain couples TRBV5-4 to TRBJ1-1; 7 bases map to TRBD1. The CDR3 runs to 14 residues. Trimming removed 0 bases from V and 10 bases from J; junction bases left unmatched: 9. Germline CDR1 and CDR2: SGHNT and YYREEE (reference sequence). CDR3 protein: CASSLDRQGGGAFF. DNA for the CDR3: TGTGCCAGCAGCTTGGACCGACAGGGTGGCGGAGCTTTCTTT.

This clonotype was seen ten or more times. The rearrangement joins TRBV29-1 to TRBJ1-1; possibly TRBD1 for D (6 bases). The CDR3 extends over 14 amino acids. Between the trimmed V and J ends, which lost 2 bases and 0 bases, there was a span of 10 bases. Per germline, CDR1 SQVTM and CDR2 ANQGSEA. In nucleotides, the CDR3 is TGCAGCGTTGAAAAGGGGGGCATGAACACTGAAGCTTTCTTT. Translating it yields CSVEKGGMNTEAFF.

This clonotype was seen many times. The genes are TRBV11-2 and TRBJ1-1, with 8 nucleotides matching TRBD1. With V trimmed by 5 bases and J by 8 bases, 13 bases remained unmatched. The CDR3 spans 15 residues. Germline V CDR1 and CDR2: SGHAT, FQNNGV. The CDR3 spells CASSILTGENLEAFF. The CDR3 DNA reads TGTGCCAGCAGCATCCTGACAGGGGAGAACTTGGAAGCTTTCTTT.

The chain couples TRBV5-1 to TRBJ2-1, with D possibly TRBD2 on 5 matching bases. CDR1 SGHRS and CDR2 YFSETQ come from the germline V gene. V gave up 2 bases and J gave up 7 bases, with 13 bases separating them. The CDR3 runs 14 residues. CDR3 amino acids: CASSLENPGNEQFF. CDR3 DNA: TGCGCCAGCAGCTTAGAGAACCCGGGGAATGAGCAGTTCTTC.

This clonotype showed up many times. J is TRBJ1-2 and V is TRBV7-9, with D possibly TRBD1 on 6 matching bases. V shed 5 bases and J shed 4 bases, with 17 bases lying between them. Per the germline V gene, CDR1 is SEHNR and CDR2 is FQNEAQ (reference sequence). The CDR3 covers 15 residues. CDR3 sequence (DNA): TGTGCCAGCAGCGTCACAGGGAACATTGCCTATGGCTACACCTTC. Translating it yields CASSVTGNIAYGYTF.